The next 16 T cell receptor beta chains were all read from a single sample in a study of T-cell memory formation after mild COVID-19. TCRdb ran MiXCR on the 5' RACE reads and lists one entry per CDR3 protein. Of 100,000 or so distinct CDR3 sequences listed, over 8.5% are singletons. The sequencing sample was made of PBMCs or a T cell subset sorted from them (not recorded which). These receptors were taken from a young man who had mild COVID-19 (a few samples of this study predate the infection). Cell type and time point are not known.

There are a few counts of this clonotype. The gene calls are TRBV27 and TRBJ2-3; no clear D. The CDR3 runs to 13 residues. The ends were cut back, 2 bases at V and 3 bases at J, with 6 bases in the middle. The V gene's germline CDR1 is MNHEY and CDR2 SMNVEV (reference sequence). The CDR3 loop is CASSLVETDTQYF. The CDR3 coding sequence is TGTGCCAGCAGTTTAGTAGAGACAGATACGCAGTATTTT.

This clonotype was seen a few times. V usage is TRBV18 and J usage is TRBJ2-5; possibly TRBD1 for D (5 bases). The V gene's germline CDR1 is KGHSH and CDR2 LQKENI. Trimming took 3 bases from V and 2 from J, leaving 19 bases between them. The CDR3 length is 17 residues. CDR3 in amino acids: CASSPVDRRAGQETQYF. The CDR3 nucleotides are TGTGCCAGCTCACCGGTCGACAGACGGGCCGGGCAAGAGACCCAGTACTTC. Combining the CDR3 with reference TRBV18 and TRBJ2-5 gives the whole variable domain NAGVMQNPRHLVRRRGQEARLRCSPMKGHSHVYWYRQLPEEGLKFMVYLQKENIIDESGMPKERFSAEFPKEGPSILRIQQVVRGDSAAYFCASSPVDRRAGQETQYFGPGTRLLVL.

The table lists this clonotype with a few counts. The gene calls are TRBV20-1 and TRBJ2-2, with 7 bases that match TRBD2. With V trimmed by 3 bases and J by 2 bases, 3 bases remained unmatched. Germline-derived CDR1 and CDR2 are DFQATT and SNEGSKA (reference sequence). There are 14 residues in the CDR3. CDR3 region: CSASRDYNTGELFF. As DNA, the CDR3 is TGCAGTGCTAGCCGGGACTACAACACCGGGGAGCTGTTTTTT.

The chain uses TRBV7-9 and TRBJ1-2; D remains ambiguous. V was clipped by 1 base and J by 3 bases, with 9 bases between them. Germline CDR1 SEHNR, CDR2 FQNEAQ (reference sequence). The CDR3 contains 14 residues. The CDR3 nucleotides read TGTGCCAGCAGCTTAGTGGCGGATGACTATGGCTACACCTTC. Protein: CASSLVADDYGYTF.

This clonotype was detected a few times. V is TRBV4-2 and J is TRBJ2-5; D might be TRBD1 (5 bases). Germline V lookup: CDR1 LGHNA, CDR2 YNFKEQ. Trimming removed 1 base at V and 2 bases at J, with 11 bases between. The CDR3 is 15 amino acids. CDR3 nucleotide sequence: TGTGCCAGCAGCCAAGGGACAAACGCTCAAGAGACCCAGTACTTC. Amino acid sequence: CASSQGTNAQETQYF.

The gene calls are TRBV10-2 and TRBJ2-1, with a weak D call TRBD2 (7 bases). Trimming removed 4 bases at V and 4 bases at J, with 14 bases between. This CDR3 region has 15 residues. Germline lookup yields CDR1 WSHSY and CDR2 SAAADI. In DNA, the CDR3 is TGCGCCAGCAGTGTTCCGGGGGGCTCTTACAATGAGCAGTTCTTC. This codes for CASSVPGGSYNEQFF.

This clonotype has more than one count but fewer than ten. The V and J genes are TRBV7-2 and TRBJ2-3; D remains ambiguous. Germline CDR1 reads SGHTA; CDR2 reads FQGNSA. This CDR3 is built from 13 residues. The V and J ends lost 4 bases and 2 bases respectively, with 7 bases between them. CDR3 DNA: TGTGCCAGCAGCTCCTCATACACAGATACGCAGTATTTT. Amino acids: CASSSSYTDTQYF.

The chain couples TRBV9 to TRBJ2-5; a possible D gene is TRBD1 (6 bases). Germline V CDR1 and CDR2: SGDLS, YYNGEE. The V end was cut by 1 base, the J end by 5 bases, with 21 bases between. The CDR3 runs to 17 residues. The CDR3 spells CASSVQPGTFQGETQYF. CDR3 bases: TGTGCCAGCAGCGTACAGCCAGGAACTTTTCAGGGGGAGACCCAGTACTTC.

The chain couples TRBV4-1 to TRBJ2-3; the D gene could be TRBD1 or TRBD2 (5 bases each). With 5 bases removed from V and 10 bases from J, the gap between germline ends came to 13 bases. Germline CDR1 and CDR2: MGHRA and YSYEKL. The CDR3 is made up of 12 amino acids. DNA for the CDR3: TGCGCCAGCAGCTCCGGGGCTGAGGCGCAGTATTTT. Residues: CASSSGAEAQYF.

This clonotype occurred a few times. The genes are TRBV5-6 and TRBJ2-7, with a tentative D call TRBD2 (6 bases). Germline V lookup: CDR1 SGHDT, CDR2 YYEEEE. Between the trimmed V and J ends, which lost 0 bases and 9 bases, there was a span of 16 bases. CDR3 length: 14 amino acids. The CDR3 DNA sequence: TGTGCCAGCAGCTTGGGGACGGACTACGAGCGGCAGTACGTC. Translation gives CASSLGTDYERQYV.

This clonotype appeared a few times. The J gene is TRBJ1-6, the V gene TRBV10-3; possibly TRBD1 for D (6 bases). The CDR3 spans 15 residues. Germline CDR1 and CDR2: ENHRY and SYGVKD. Deletions cut 3 bases from V and 10 bases from J, with 16 bases between. This CDR3 reads CAISDPGAGDSPLHF. The CDR3 DNA is TGTGCCATCAGTGACCCCGGGGCAGGGGACTCACCCCTCCACTTT.

This clonotype was observed a handful of times. The V gene is TRBV7-9, the J gene TRBJ2-1; 8 bases are a match to TRBD1. Losses at the gene ends were 4 bases for V and 4 bases for J; bases not matched to a gene: 12. CDR3 length equals 17 residues. Germline CDR1 reads SEHNR; CDR2 reads FQNEAQ (reference sequence). The CDR3 DNA is TGTGCCAGCAGCTCTGACCTTCGGGGACAGGCTTACAATGAGCAGTTCTTC. Its translation is CASSSDLRGQAYNEQFF.

This clonotype was observed a few times. The chain has TRBV15 and TRBJ2-7; the D is unclear. In germline, CDR1 is LNHNV, CDR2 YYDKDF (reference sequence). CDR3 length: 11 amino acids. Trimming removed 4 bases from V and 4 bases from J, with 5 bases in between. The CDR3 protein is CATSNRYEQYF. DNA for the CDR3: TGTGCCACCAGCAACCGATACGAGCAGTACTTC.

This clonotype turned up a few times. The chain carries TRBV3-1 and TRBJ1-2; TRBD1 agrees at 7 bases. V shed 8 bases, J shed 4 bases, and the junction held 1 base outside the gene matches. The CDR3 is made up of 11 amino acids. CDR1 is LGHDT and CDR2 is YNNKEL in the germline V gene (reference sequence). DNA for the CDR3: TGTGCCAGCGGGACAGTCTATGGCTACACCTTC. It codes for CASGTVYGYTF.

This clonotype was found a few times. The chain has TRBV7-9 and TRBJ2-7; D not resolved. Looked up from germline, CDR1 is SEHNR and CDR2 is FQNEAQ (reference sequence). The CDR3 covers 13 residues. V lost 1 base to trimming and J lost 3 bases, with 7 bases between them. Written as DNA, the CDR3 is TGTGCCAGCAGCTTAGACAGTGACTACGAGCAGTACTTC. It translates to CASSLDSDYEQYF.

The V call is TRBV9, the J call TRBJ2-7, with TRBD2 matching 7 bases. CDR1 is SGDLS and CDR2 is YYNGEE in the germline V gene. Trimming took 3 bases from V and 1 from J; bases not matched to a gene: 10. The CDR3 is 16 amino acids. The CDR3 loop is CASSGREGSTSYEQYV. Written as DNA, the CDR3 is TGTGCCAGCAGCGGAAGGGAGGGGTCCACGTCCTACGAGCAGTACGTC.